The rows below give T cell receptor beta chains drawn from one sample of a study of T cell repertoires in cytomegalovirus infection. TCRdb itself ran the reads through MiXCR, one entry per CDR3 protein. The sample records 740,000 or so distinct CDR3 sequences, approximately 40% being singletons. The sequenced material came from PBMCs. The receptors were sampled from a human donor in good health (CMV status not recorded). Some clones in this sample may be carry-over from other donors' samples. CDR3s include the opening cysteine and the closing phenylalanine or tryptophan. The order of the fields is V gene, clone size, J gene, D gene, CDR3 protein, CDR3 DNA. The D gene is left open where the match is weak. Size is stated for part of the rows, as once, few or many counts, or as a class when the clone is expanded.

V: TRBV12-3/TRBV12-4
size: .
J: TRBJ1-4
D: TRBD1
CDR3: CASSPGGGFGNEKLFF
DNA: TGTGCCAGCAGTCCAGGGGGGGGCTTCGGTAATGAAAAACTGTTTTTT

V: TRBV5-8
size: .
J: TRBJ2-1
D: TRBD1
CDR3: CASSRISDRDREWNVQFF
DNA: TGTGCCAGCAGCCGTATCTCAGACCGGGACAGGGAGTGGAATGTGCAGTTCTTC

V: TRBV6-1
size: .
J: TRBJ2-2
D: TRBD1
CDR3: CASSVPGGLTGELFF
DNA: TGTGCCAGCAGTGTGCCAGGGGGCCTCACCGGGGAGCTGTTTTTT

V: TRBV7-2
size: .
J: TRBJ1-2
D: .
CDR3: CASILVGGTF
DNA: TGTGCCAGCATCTTAGTAGGGGGTACCTTC

V: TRBV12-3/TRBV12-4
size: few
J: TRBJ1-1
D: TRBD1
CDR3: CASSSGQGRIAEAFF
DNA: TGTGCCAGCAGTTCCGGACAGGGGAGGATCGCTGAAGCTTTCTTT

V: TRBV4-1
size: few
J: TRBJ2-5
D: TRBD1
CDR3: CASSQDGTGGWETQYF
DNA: TGCGCCAGCAGCCAAGATGGGACAGGAGGATGGGAGACCCAGTACTTC

V: TRBV12-3/TRBV12-4
size: few
J: TRBJ2-7
D: .
CDR3: CASSIGTNYEQYF
DNA: TGTGCCAGCAGTATCGGGACAAACTACGAGCAGTACTTC

V: TRBV19
size: few
J: TRBJ1-2
D: .
CDR3: CASSPGTPGAYGYTF
DNA: TGTGCCAGTAGTCCCGGGACACCGGGGGCCTATGGCTACACCTTC

V: TRBV12-3/TRBV12-4
size: few
J: TRBJ2-7
D: TRBD1
CDR3: CASSAQGVYYEQYF
DNA: TGTGCCAGCAGCGCACAGGGGGTATATTACGAGCAGTACTTC

V: TRBV6-8
size: .
J: TRBJ2-7
D: TRBD2
CDR3: CASSGRPNYEQYF
DNA: TGTGCCAGCAGCGGGAGGCCCAACTACGAGCAGTACTTC

V: TRBV12-3/TRBV12-4
size: .
J: TRBJ2-7
D: TRBD2
CDR3: CASSGSGRVSGGTRSYEQYF
DNA: TGTGCCAGCAGTGGTAGCGGGAGGGTGTCCGGAGGCACTCGGTCCTACGAGCAGTACTTC

V: TRBV10-3
size: .
J: TRBJ2-2
D: .
CDR3: CAISSKDGDTGELFF
DNA: TGTGCCATCAGCTCGAAGGATGGGGACACCGGGGAGCTGTTTTTT

V: TRBV5-5
size: .
J: TRBJ2-7
D: .
CDR3: CASRPTGPSYYEQYF
DNA: TGTGCCAGCAGACCAACAGGGCCTAGTTACTACGAGCAGTACTTC

V: TRBV12-3/TRBV12-4
size: few
J: TRBJ2-7
D: .
CDR3: CASTKSLWDNSYEQYF
DNA: TGTGCCAGCACCAAGTCATTGTGGGACAACTCCTACGAGCAGTACTTC

V: TRBV7-2
size: .
J: TRBJ1-1
D: .
CDR3: CASSLAIWAEAFF
DNA: TGTGCCAGCAGCTTAGCGATCTGGGCGGAAGCTTTCTTT

V: TRBV12-3/TRBV12-4
size: .
J: TRBJ1-4
D: TRBD1
CDR3: CASSFDRAGGEKLFF
DNA: TGTGCCAGCAGTTTCGACAGGGCTGGAGGTGAAAAACTGTTTTTT

V: TRBV12-5
size: few
J: TRBJ2-1
D: TRBD2
CDR3: CASAPVPLASSYNEQFF
DNA: TGTGCTAGTGCCCCTGTCCCACTAGCGTCCTCCTACAATGAGCAGTTCTTC

V: TRBV7-2
size: many
J: TRBJ1-2
D: .
CDR3: CASSSTVYYGYTF
DNA: TGTGCCAGCAGCTCGACAGTCTACTATGGCTACACCTTC

V: TRBV27
size: .
J: TRBJ2-3
D: .
CDR3: CASSLQVTGDTLYF
DNA: TGTGCCAGCAGCCTCCAAGTGACGGGAGATACGCTGTATTTT

V: TRBV6-1
size: .
J: TRBJ1-5
D: TRBD1
CDR3: CASSIRTGAQPQHF
DNA: TGTGCCAGCAGCATCCGGACAGGGGCTCAGCCCCAGCATTTT

V: TRBV27
size: few
J: TRBJ2-7
D: .
CDR3: CASSLSIQGAAYEQYF
DNA: TGTGCCAGCAGTTTAAGCATTCAGGGAGCAGCCTACGAGCAGTACTTC

V: TRBV29-1
size: .
J: TRBJ1-2
D: TRBD1
CDR3: CSVEGRDRGAYGYTF
DNA: TGCAGCGTTGAAGGCCGGGACAGGGGTGCCTATGGCTACACCTTC

V: TRBV7-2
size: few
J: TRBJ2-5
D: .
CDR3: CASSSGTLSQETQYF
DNA: TGTGCCAGCAGCTCAGGGACACTGTCCCAAGAGACCCAGTACTTC

V: TRBV28
size: few
J: TRBJ1-2
D: .
CDR3: CASMDINYGYTF
DNA: TGTGCCAGCATGGACATTAACTATGGCTACACCTTC

V: TRBV19
size: .
J: TRBJ2-1
D: TRBD2
CDR3: CASSIERLAGGNEQFF
DNA: TGTGCCAGTAGTATAGAGAGACTAGCGGGAGGCAATGAGCAGTTCTTC

V: TRBV6-5
size: many
J: TRBJ2-1
D: TRBD2
CDR3: CASNSLGLAGNNEQFF
DNA: TGTGCCAGCAACTCGCTCGGACTAGCGGGGAACAATGAGCAGTTCTTC

V: TRBV25-1
size: .
J: TRBJ1-5
D: TRBD1
CDR3: CASSAWTGLNQPQHF
DNA: TGTGCCAGCAGTGCTTGGACAGGGTTGAATCAGCCCCAGCATTTT

V: TRBV30
size: .
J: TRBJ1-3
D: .
CDR3: CAWSVKGIGNTIYF
DNA: TGTGCCTGGAGTGTCAAGGGGATTGGAAACACCATATATTTT

V: TRBV20-1
size: .
J: TRBJ1-6
D: TRBD1
CDR3: CSARPQPPDRGSFNSPLHF
DNA: TGCAGTGCTAGACCGCAGCCCCCTGACAGGGGCAGTTTTAATTCACCCCTCCACTTT

V: TRBV11-2
size: .
J: TRBJ1-1
D: TRBD1
CDR3: CASSPGQGRFGTEAFF
DNA: TGTGCCAGCAGCCCAGGACAGGGGAGGTTTGGAACTGAAGCTTTCTTT

V: TRBV7-2
size: .
J: TRBJ1-1
D: .
CDR3: CASSLMGPQNTEAFF
DNA: TGTGCCAGCAGCTTAATGGGACCGCAGAACACTGAAGCTTTCTTT

V: TRBV10-3
size: .
J: TRBJ2-7
D: TRBD1
CDR3: CAISATFGQGDAYEQYF
DNA: TGTGCCATCAGTGCGACCTTCGGACAGGGGGACGCCTACGAGCAGTACTTC

V: TRBV2
size: .
J: TRBJ1-2
D: TRBD1
CDR3: CASSAGAGTGDYGYTF
DNA: TGTGCCAGCAGCGCTGGGGCCGGGACAGGGGACTATGGCTACACCTTC

V: TRBV7-2
size: few
J: TRBJ2-7
D: TRBD1
CDR3: CASSFDRASSYEQYF
DNA: TGTGCCAGCAGCTTCGACAGGGCTAGCTCCTACGAGCAGTACTTC

V: TRBV19
size: .
J: TRBJ2-5
D: TRBD2
CDR3: CASSMSVAGENQETQYF
DNA: TGTGCCAGTAGTATGTCGGTAGCGGGAGAGAACCAAGAGACCCAGTACTTC

V: TRBV5-1
size: .
J: TRBJ2-2
D: .
CDR3: CASSFGDTGELFF
DNA: TGCGCCAGCAGCTTCGGGGATACCGGGGAGCTGTTTTTT

V: TRBV2
size: .
J: TRBJ2-2
D: .
CDR3: CASSEAFGTDGELFF
DNA: TGTGCCAGCAGTGAAGCGTTCGGGACGGACGGGGAGCTGTTTTTT

V: TRBV4-1
size: few
J: TRBJ1-2
D: .
CDR3: CASSQGASTNYGYTF
DNA: TGCGCCAGCAGCCAGGGGGCCTCTACTAACTATGGCTACACCTTC

V: TRBV6-5
size: .
J: TRBJ2-3
D: .
CDR3: CASSEVKGDTQYF
DNA: TGTGCCAGCAGTGAAGTAAAGGGAGATACGCAGTATTTT

V: TRBV6-6
size: .
J: TRBJ2-1
D: .
CDR3: CASSYSSGASYNEQFF
DNA: TGTGCCAGCAGTTACTCTAGCGGAGCCTCCTACAATGAGCAGTTCTTC

V: TRBV19
size: .
J: TRBJ1-3
D: .
CDR3: CASSIAPKNFGNTIYF
DNA: TGTGCCAGTAGTATAGCACCGAAGAATTTTGGAAACACCATATATTTT

V: TRBV28
size: .
J: TRBJ1-1
D: TRBD1
CDR3: CASSLWGQALNTEAFF
DNA: TGTGCCAGCAGTTTATGGGGACAGGCCCTGAACACTGAAGCTTTCTTT

V: TRBV19
size: .
J: TRBJ2-1
D: .
CDR3: CASSSPWDEQFF
DNA: TGTGCCAGCTCTTCGCCATGGGATGAGCAGTTCTTC

V: TRBV19
size: .
J: TRBJ2-1
D: TRBD1
CDR3: CASSINRGLANEQFF
DNA: TGTGCCAGTAGTATTAACAGGGGGCTAGCTAATGAGCAGTTCTTC

V: TRBV24-1
size: once
J: TRBJ1-1
D: .
CDR3: CATREGSGQNTEAFF
DNA: TGTGCCACCAGGGAGGGGTCAGGGCAGAACACTGAAGCTTTCTTT

V: TRBV15
size: few
J: TRBJ2-7
D: .
CDR3: CATSREAEQYF
DNA: TGTGCCACCAGCAGAGAAGCCGAGCAGTACTTC

V: TRBV7-6
size: .
J: TRBJ1-3
D: .
CDR3: CASSLRVGQNPVNTIYF
DNA: TGTGCCAGCAGCTTGCGTGTCGGACAAAACCCCGTTAACACCATATATTTT